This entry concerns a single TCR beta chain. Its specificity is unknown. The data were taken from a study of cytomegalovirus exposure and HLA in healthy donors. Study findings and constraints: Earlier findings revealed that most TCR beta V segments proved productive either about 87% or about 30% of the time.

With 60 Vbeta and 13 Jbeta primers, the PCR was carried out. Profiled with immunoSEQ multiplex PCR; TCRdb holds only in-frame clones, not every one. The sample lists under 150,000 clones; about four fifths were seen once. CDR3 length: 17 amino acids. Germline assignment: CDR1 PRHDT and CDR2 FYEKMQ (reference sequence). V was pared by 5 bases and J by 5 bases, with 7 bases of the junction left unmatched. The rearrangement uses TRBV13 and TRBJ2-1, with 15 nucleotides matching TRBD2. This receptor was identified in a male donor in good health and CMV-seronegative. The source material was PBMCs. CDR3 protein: CASSTSGTSGGHNEQFF. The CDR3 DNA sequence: TGTGCCAGCAGCACATCCGGGACTAGCGGGGGGCACAATGAGCAGTTCTTC.